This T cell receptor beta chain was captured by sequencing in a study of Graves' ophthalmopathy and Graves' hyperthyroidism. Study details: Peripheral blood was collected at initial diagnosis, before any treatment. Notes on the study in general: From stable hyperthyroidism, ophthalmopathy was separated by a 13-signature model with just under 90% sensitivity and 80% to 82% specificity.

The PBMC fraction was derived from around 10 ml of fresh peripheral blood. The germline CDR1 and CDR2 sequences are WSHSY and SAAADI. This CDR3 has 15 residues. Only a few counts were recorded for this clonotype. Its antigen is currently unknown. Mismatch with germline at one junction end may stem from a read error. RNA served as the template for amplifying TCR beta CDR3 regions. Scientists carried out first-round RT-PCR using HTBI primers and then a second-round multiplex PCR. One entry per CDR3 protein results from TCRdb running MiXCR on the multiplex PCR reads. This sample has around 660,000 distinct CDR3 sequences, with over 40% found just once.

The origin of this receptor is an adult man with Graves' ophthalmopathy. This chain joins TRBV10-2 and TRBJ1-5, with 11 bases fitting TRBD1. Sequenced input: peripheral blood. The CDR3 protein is CASSEPGTGGQPQHF. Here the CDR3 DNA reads TGTGCCAGCAGTGAGCCCGGGACAGGGGGTCAGCCCCAGCATTTT.